One and the same sample provided the 10 T cell receptor beta chains below, sequenced in a study of T cell repertoires in cytomegalovirus infection. TCRdb analysed the reads with MiXCR anew, one entry per CDR3 protein. The sample yields fewer than 550,000 distinct CDR3 sequences, approximately 16% seen once. The sample consisted of CD8+ T cells from PBMCs. These receptors were collected from a human donor in good health (CMV status not recorded). Some clones in this sample may be carry-over from other donors' samples.

The sample holds many counts of this clonotype. V is TRBV7-3 and J is TRBJ2-1; the D call may be TRBD1 or TRBD2 (5 bases each). Germline CDR1 SGHTA, CDR2 FQGTGA. This CDR3 has 16 residues. The V gene lost 5 bases and the J gene lost 4 bases, with 18 bases spanning the gap. The CDR3 loop reads CASSPTLGVGYNEQFF. CDR3 coding DNA: TGTGCCAGCAGCCCCACGTTGGGGGTCGGATACAATGAGCAGTTCTTC.

Remarks on this clonotype: Compared with germline, one end of the junction differs, possibly owing to a read error. J is TRBJ2-5 and V is TRBV13; 7 bases agree with TRBD1. The CDR3 runs to 15 residues. CDR1 is PRHDT, CDR2 FYEKMQ, per germline (reference sequence). This chain's CDR3 is CVSTLNEGAGETQYF. Written as DNA, the CDR3 is TGTGTCAGCACCCTAAATGAGGGGGCTGGAGAGACCCAGTACTTC.

This clonotype was recorded a few times. The chain links TRBV20-1 to TRBJ2-7; 9 bases map to TRBD1. The CDR3 covers 14 residues. V trimming: 3 bases; J trimming: 4 bases; junction bases outside the gene matches: 7. From germline, CDR1 is DFQATT and CDR2 SNEGSKA (reference sequence). The CDR3 DNA is TGCAGTGCTAGGGGACAGGGAATTGGTTACGAGCAGTACTTC. It specifies CSARGQGIGYEQYF.

This clonotype occurred many times. The CDR3 DNA follows: TGTGCCAGCAGTCCCACCCTATGGCGGGCCACAGATACGCAGTATTTT. This codes for CASSPTLWRATDTQYF. The chain employs TRBV28 and TRBJ2-3, with D maybe TRBD2 (5 bases). Germline CDR1 is MDHEN and CDR2 is SYDVKM. Trimming pared 5 bases from V and 2 bases from J, leaving 17 bases between. This CDR3 has 16 amino acids. Using reference TRBV28 and TRBJ2-3 for the parts outside the CDR3, the full variable domain is DVKVTQSSRYLVKRTGEKVFLECVQDMDHENMFWYRQDPGLGLRLIYFSYDVKMKEKGDIPEGYSVSREKKERFSLILESASTNQTSMYLCASSPTLWRATDTQYFGPGTRLTVL.

J is TRBJ2-1 and V is TRBV10-2; 7 nucleotides line up with TRBD1. The V segment lost 9 bases and the J segment 7 bases; nucleotides outside the gene matches: 15. From germline, CDR1 is WSHSY and CDR2 SAAADI. The CDR3 has 15 amino acids. The CDR3 sequence: CASTGVPNTRNEQFF. CDR3 in DNA: TGCGCCAGTACAGGGGTCCCGAACACACGGAATGAGCAGTTCTTC.

This clonotype was recorded a few times. V is TRBV15 and J is TRBJ1-2; D is possibly TRBD1 (5 bases). The germline V gene has CDR1 LNHNV and CDR2 YYDKDF (reference sequence). The CDR3 has 17 residues. V was pared by 0 bases and J by 1 base, with 15 bases between. As DNA, the CDR3 is TGTGCCACCAGCAGAGATCAACGACAGACGAGTAACTATGGCTACACCTTC. Translating it yields CATSRDQRQTSNYGYTF.

The rearrangement uses TRBV6-1 and TRBJ1-1; D gene unclear. This CDR3 contains 14 residues. V gave up 2 bases and J gave up 6 bases, with 13 bases separating them. Germline V gene data show CDR1 as MNHNS and CDR2 as SASEGT. CDR3 sequence (DNA): TGTGCCAGCAGTGAACGACGGCTCGGCGCTGAAGCTTTCTTT. Its protein product is CASSERRLGAEAFF.

Ten or more counts support this clonotype. CDR3 residues: CASSLTGGTMNTEAFF. The CDR3 region has the DNA TGTGCCAGCAGCTTAACGGGAGGCACCATGAACACTGAAGCTTTCTTT. The chain couples TRBV7-8 to TRBJ1-1; no clear D gene. The CDR3 is 16 amino acids. V lost 2 bases and J lost 0, with 13 bases in between. CDR1 and CDR2 (germline): SGHVS, FQNEAQ.

This sequence joins TRBV4-2 and TRBJ2-3, with D possibly being TRBD1 (6 bases). CDR1 is LGHNA and CDR2 is YNFKEQ in the germline V gene. The V and J ends lost 0 bases and 2 bases respectively, with 15 bases between them. The CDR3 covers 17 residues. The CDR3 nucleotides read TGTGCCAGCAGCCAAGAATTGGGACATACCTCCACAGATACGCAGTATTTT. This gives the protein CASSQELGHTSTDTQYF.

This clonotype was found a few times. Because it lacks the conserved phenylalanine or tryptophan at the end, this CDR3 is likely a read error. The chain has TRBV7-6 and TRBJ2-1; no reliable D call. This CDR3 has 10 amino acids. V was shortened by 2 bases and J by 12 bases, with 5 bases between the two germline ends. Per the germline V gene, CDR1 is SGHVS and CDR2 is FNYEAQ. The CDR3 sequence: CASSLSLQFL. CDR3 nucleotides: TGTGCCAGCAGCTTATCACTGCAGTTCTTA.